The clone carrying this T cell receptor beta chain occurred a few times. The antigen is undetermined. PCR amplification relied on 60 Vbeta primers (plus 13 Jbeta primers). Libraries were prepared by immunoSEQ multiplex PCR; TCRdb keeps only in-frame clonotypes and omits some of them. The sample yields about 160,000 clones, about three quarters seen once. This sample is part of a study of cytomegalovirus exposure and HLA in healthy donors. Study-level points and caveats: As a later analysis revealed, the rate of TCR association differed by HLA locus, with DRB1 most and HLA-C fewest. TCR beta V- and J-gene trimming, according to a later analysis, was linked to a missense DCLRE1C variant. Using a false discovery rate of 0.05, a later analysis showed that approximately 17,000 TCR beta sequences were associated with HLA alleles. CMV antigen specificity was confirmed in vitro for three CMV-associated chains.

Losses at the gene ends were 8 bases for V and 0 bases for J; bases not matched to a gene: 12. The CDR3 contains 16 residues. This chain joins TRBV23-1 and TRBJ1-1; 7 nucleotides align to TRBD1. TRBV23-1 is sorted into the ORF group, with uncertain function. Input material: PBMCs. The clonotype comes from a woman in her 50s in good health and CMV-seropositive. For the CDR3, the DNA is TGCGCCAGCCAACAGGGACAGAGACTCATGAACACTGAAGCTTTCTTT. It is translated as CASQQGQRLMNTEAFF.